This T cell receptor (beta chain) was identified in a study of T cells expressing NK-cell markers. About the study: From sorted CD3+CD56+NKG2C+, CD3+CD56+NKG2C- and CD3+CD56-NKG2C+ T cells came the TCR beta repertoires. Study-wide results and limits: HCMV specificity of the expanded NKG2C+ T cell clones stayed unclear.

Comments on this clonotype: Its antigen is unidentified.

Germline loops: CDR1 MGHRA, CDR2 YSYEKL. The length of the CDR3 is 16 residues. 5'RACE template switching built TCR beta cDNA with unique molecular identifiers. TCRdb reprocessed the 5' RACE reads, with one entry per CDR3 protein and no DNA. The table lists over 100,000 distinct CDR3 sequences. The chain carries TRBV4-1 and TRBJ2-5; TCRdb reports TRBD2, a call that lacks DNA to check it against. Material: blood T cells: a sorted CD56 or NKG2C T cell subset, CD4+ or CD8+ T cells, or bulk PBMC T cells (not recorded which). The sequence came from a woman aged 18 to 75 in good health. The CDR3: CASSQGSWEGRETQYF.